These 9 T cell receptor beta chains were all obtained from the same sample, sequenced in a study of radiotherapy plus CTLA-4 blockade in lung cancer. This table comes from immunoSEQ multiplex PCR, and its TCRdb copy is limited to in-frame clones, with some not included. The table has about 98,000 clones, 82% seen once. The sample here was peripheral blood, taken from a patient treated with radiotherapy plus ipilimumab. The receptors stem from a human donor with non-small cell lung cancer who had a partial response to radiotherapy plus ipilimumab.

The V call is TRBV25-1, the J call TRBJ2-1; maybe TRBD2 (6 bases). This CDR3 is built from 14 residues. V lost 4 bases to trimming and J lost 5 bases, with 12 bases between them. Germline V gene data show CDR1 as MGHDK and CDR2 as SYGVNS. In DNA form, the CDR3 reads TGTGCCAGCAGTGTAAGCGGGTTGAACAATGAGCAGTTCTTC. It translates to CASSVSGLNNEQFF.

The chain uses TRBV12-5 and TRBJ2-3; 14 bases line up with TRBD2. V lost 6 bases, J lost 4 bases, and 9 bases stayed unmatched. The germline CDR1 and CDR2 sequences are LGHNT and FRNRAP. The CDR3 sequence is 17 residues long. The CDR3 nucleotides read TGTGCTAGTGGATCCGGGACTAGCGGGAGCAGGGCAGATACGCAGTATTTT. It is translated as CASGSGTSGSRADTQYF.

The V call is TRBV5-1, the J call TRBJ2-7; D is unresolved. Trimming took off 0 bases at V and 3 bases at J, with 13 bases between the two ends. Germline values: CDR1 SGHRS, CDR2 YFSETQ. This CDR3 contains 15 residues. CDR3: CASSLALGSIYEQYF. The CDR3 DNA reads as TGCGCCAGCAGCTTGGCCCTAGGTTCGATCTACGAGCAGTACTTC. Full variable domain (missing parts from reference TRBV5-1 and TRBJ2-7): KAGVTQTPRYLIKTRGQQVTLSCSPISGHRSVSWYQQTPGQGLQFLFEYFSETQRNKGNFPGRFSGRQFSNSRSEMNVSTLELGDSALYLCASSLALGSIYEQYFGPGTRLTVT.

This clone was counted a single time. V and J are TRBV2 and TRBJ2-3; 7 nucleotides align to TRBD2. Germline V gene lookup returns CDR1 SNHLY and CDR2 FYNNEI. Losses at the gene ends were 3 bases for V and 5 bases for J; bases not matched to a gene: 8. The CDR3 length is 15 residues. DNA of the CDR3: TGTGCCAGCAGTGACGGCGGGAGTCGGGGAGATACGCAGTATTTT. Its protein is CASSDGGSRGDTQYF.

The gene calls are TRBV5-1 and TRBJ2-7; 11 bases match TRBD2. CDR1 and CDR2 from the germline V gene are SGHRS and YFSETQ. The CDR3 sequence is 19 residues long. V shed 5 bases, J shed 7 bases, and the junction held 23 bases outside the gene matches. The CDR3 region is CASRHSGTSGPLRVDEQYF. The DNA of the CDR3 is TGCGCCAGCAGACACTCCGGGACTAGCGGCCCTCTCCGGGTGGATGAGCAGTACTTC.

The chain recombines TRBV7-9 with TRBJ2-3; TRBD2 matches at 11 bases. With V trimmed by 1 base and J by 4 bases, 7 bases remained unmatched. The germline V gene has CDR1 SEHNR and CDR2 FQNEAQ (reference sequence). CDR3 size: 17 residues. The CDR3 region is CASSLGQTSGTADTQYF. CDR3 nucleotide sequence: TGTGCCAGCAGCTTAGGCCAGACTAGCGGGACGGCAGATACGCAGTATTTT.

The V and J genes are TRBV2 and TRBJ2-1, with 7 nucleotides matching TRBD1. The junction had 1 base not matched to a gene; V was cut back by 3 bases and J by 2 bases. CDR1 and CDR2 (germline): SNHLY, FYNNEI. There are 14 residues in the CDR3. Written as DNA, the CDR3 is TGTGCCAGCAGTGAGACAGGGACCTACAATGAGCAGTTCTTC. Encoded protein: CASSETGTYNEQFF.

This clone was seen only a few times. The V gene is TRBV12-5, the J gene TRBJ1-5; the match to TRBD1 covers 8 bases. Trimming removed 3 bases from V and 6 bases from J; junction bases left unmatched: 7. Germline V CDR1 and CDR2: LGHNT, FRNRAP. This CDR3 is built from 15 residues. The CDR3 DNA sequence: TGTGCTAGTGGTTTCGACAGGGGTGGGCGTCAGCCCCAGCATTTT. It is translated as CASGFDRGGRQPQHF.

The DNA for the CDR3 is TGTGCCAGCAGCTTAACCCCTTTAGCGGGGGCCTACGAGCAGTACTTC. It is translated as CASSLTPLAGAYEQYF. The chain recombines TRBV7-3 with TRBJ2-7; 9 bases match TRBD2. The CDR3 has 16 amino acids. CDR1 SGHTA and CDR2 FQGTGA come from the germline V gene. With V trimmed by 0 bases and J by 2 bases, 5 bases remained unmatched.